A single sample gave rise to the 9 T cell receptor beta chains below, sequenced in a study of blood T cell repertoires in COVID-19. Assay: immunoSEQ multiplex PCR; the TCRdb copy retains only in-frame clones and omits some. Of 350,000 or so clones listed, 80% to 90% are singletons. Material for sequencing was peripheral blood. Every receptor here comes from a woman in her twenties or thirties with COVID-19, enrolled during active disease.

The rearrangement links TRBV12-3 or TRBV12-4 to TRBJ1-1; no firm D call. V was trimmed by 5 bases and J by 7 bases, leaving 8 bases between them. This CDR3 is 11 amino acids long. The CDR3 reads CASSPRDEAFF. The DNA for the CDR3 is TGTGCCAGCAGTCCCCGGGATGAAGCTTTCTTT.

The chain is built from TRBV6-4 and TRBJ2-7, with D perhaps matching TRBD1 (5 bases). Germline V gives CDR1 MRHNA, CDR2 SNTAGT. Deletions cut 4 bases from V and 2 bases from J, with 12 bases between. This CDR3 region has 14 residues. CDR3 loop: CASSADSKTYEQYF. The CDR3 nucleotides read TGTGCCAGCAGTGCTGACAGTAAGACCTACGAGCAGTACTTC.

This clone was observed once. The rearrangement joins TRBV5-1 to TRBJ1-4; perhaps TRBD1 as D (5 bases). In germline, CDR1 is SGHRS, CDR2 YFSETQ. The ends were cut back, 4 bases at V and 4 bases at J, with 17 bases in the middle. CDR3 length: 16 amino acids. CDR3 protein: CASSDQTGQLNEKLFF. CDR3 DNA sequence: TGCGCCAGCAGCGACCAAACAGGCCAACTTAATGAAAAACTGTTTTTT.

The gene calls are TRBV6-4 and TRBJ2-1; 12 bases map to TRBD2. The CDR3 totals 14 residues. V lost 0 bases to trimming and J lost 10 bases; unmatched junction nucleotides: 1. CDR1 is MRHNA, CDR2 SNTAGT, per germline. The CDR3 DNA sequence: TGTGCCAGCAGTGACTCCGGACTAGCGGGGGAGCAGTTCTTC. It yields the protein CASSDSGLAGEQFF.

The sample holds a few counts of this clone. The V gene is TRBV2, the J gene TRBJ1-6; D gene unclear. V was trimmed by 7 bases and J by 5 bases, leaving 9 bases between them. The CDR3 runs to 13 residues. Germline V CDR1 and CDR2: SNHLY, FYNNEI. The CDR3 DNA reads as TGTGCCAGCACCGGACTCAATAATTCACCCCTCCACTTT. This sequence encodes CASTGLNNSPLHF.

The J gene is TRBJ2-1, the V gene TRBV7-3; 7 bases match TRBD1. The CDR3 runs 14 residues. CDR1 and CDR2 (germline): SGHTA, FQGTGA. Trimming removed 6 bases from V and 8 bases from J; junction bases left unmatched: 10. The CDR3: CASRLSGGGHEQFF. In DNA, the CDR3 is TGTGCCAGCAGACTTTCAGGGGGTGGGCATGAGCAGTTCTTC. Filled out from reference TRBV7-3 and TRBJ2-1, the complete variable domain reads GAGVSQTPSNKVTEKGKYVELRCDPISGHTALYWYRQSLGQGPEFLIYFQGTGAADDSGLPNDRFFAVRPEGSVSTLKIQRTERGDSAVYLCASRLSGGGHEQFFGPGTRLTVL.

This clone was observed a single time. The V gene is TRBV6-4, the J gene TRBJ1-4, with 7 positions matching TRBD1. CDR3 size: 17 residues. The V and J ends lost 3 bases and 0 bases, in that order; junction bases with no gene match: 7. Germline CDR1 is MRHNA and CDR2 is SNTAGT. This CDR3 reads CASSEYRGNATNEKLFF. Written as DNA, the CDR3 is TGTGCCAGCAGTGAGTACAGGGGAAATGCAACTAATGAAAAACTGTTTTTT.

J is TRBJ2-1 and V is TRBV9; D is unresolved. Germline values: CDR1 SGDLS, CDR2 YYNGEE. The CDR3 sequence is 12 residues long. V was trimmed by 3 bases and J by 9 bases, leaving 10 bases between them. The CDR3, as DNA: TGTGCCAGCAGCGGGAGTGAGCCTGAGCAGTTCTTC. Translated: CASSGSEPEQFF.

This sequence joins TRBV7-2 and TRBJ2-5; D possibly corresponds to TRBD1 (6 bases). Trimming shortened V by 1 base and J by 5 bases, and 17 bases separated the two germline ends. CDR1 SGHTA and CDR2 FQGNSA come from the germline V gene. The CDR3 covers 16 residues. CDR3 region: CASSLGSQGLGETQYF. The CDR3, as DNA: TGTGCCAGCAGCTTAGGATCTCAGGGGTTAGGGGAGACCCAGTACTTC.